This TCR beta chain was found in a study of blood T cells in healthy people across ages (dated by TCRdb to between 2014 and 2016). Describing the broader study: Template switching captured roughly one uniquely barcoded TCR beta cDNA molecule per two T cells in model experiments. To track age-related changes in TCR beta repertoire diversity, the study relied on deep sequencing normalized with unique cDNA molecular identifiers. The donors were split into four age groups: young (average around 17 years), middle-aged (around 40), aged (62) and long-lived (roughly 88). To avoid experimental bias, donors of different ages were randomly spread across the sequencing lanes. The study analyzed two additional independent replicas of 1 million unique cDNA reads from the same blood draw for two donors, one aged 18 to 30 and one aged 80 or older.

Only a few counts were recorded for this clonotype. Its cognate antigen has yet to be identified. Nothing much larger sits one base from this clone, and base qualities are not available. Deletion took 4 bases off V and 6 bases off J, with a span of 11 bases between the germline ends. Sequences SGHRS (CDR1) and YFSETQ (CDR2) are obtained from the germline V gene. From its cysteine to its phenylalanine, the CDR3 spans 13 amino acids. Just CDR3 DNA is preserved here, 39 bases in frame from base 1. The approximately 39 donors, aged 6 to 90 years, were systemically healthy Caucasian individuals from Russia. Each donor gave 8 to 10 milliliters of peripheral blood, collected into EDTA-treated Vacutainer tubes. PBMCs were isolated by Ficoll-Paque density-gradient centrifugation, with at least 6 million obtained per sample. Total RNA, at least 6 micrograms per sample, was extracted from PBMCs with Trizol reagent. For every donor, flow cytometry on a PBMC aliquot measured the percentage of naive CD45RAhigh/CD27high T cells.

What the work shows at the level of the full study, not this receptor alone: As age increased, observed TCR beta diversity per million T cells dropped in a roughly linear way, and a significant reduction was already evident by age around 41. Compared with the aged group, more naive CD4+ T cells, fewer expanded clones and increased TCR diversity were shown by the long-lived group, suggesting age selection. Donor CMV infection status was unknown, potentially confounding age-related changes in expanded clonotypes. Estimates of total diversity from one million sequenced T cells were regarded as lower bounds and underestimates. Since profiling was done on bulk unsorted PBMCs, naive and antigen-experienced compartments could not be conclusively compared. A strong correlation was found between observed TCR beta diversity and the percentage of naive T cells measured by flow cytometry.

Library creation used 5' RACE. For sequencing, an Illumina HiSeq 2500 was employed. The second PCR ran for about 7 to 11 cycles and used a J-beta primer mix along with a sample-barcoded 5' primer. Each TCR beta cDNA molecule received a unique molecular identifier from a template-switch 5' adaptor carrying 12 random nucleotides. Each sample yielded at least 2.5 million CDR3-containing paired-end reads. First-strand cDNA synthesis was performed from all RNA using the Mint cDNA synthesis kit, with priming by a TRBC-specific oligonucleotide. Following uracil-DNA glycosylase treatment, all cDNA underwent a first 18-cycle PCR with the universal primers M1SS and BC2_uni_R. On the authors' methods: Normalization of each sample was performed by random selection of 1 million high-quality reads, each carrying a distinct molecular identifier. Reads with shared molecular identifiers were discarded instead of being binned into consensus sequences. MiTCR, run with a Q25 quality threshold and the strictest error-elimination algorithm, handled CDR3 identification, clonotype clustering and error correction. Lower-bound total TCR beta diversity was estimated with a nonparametric unseen species model using Euler transformation. The raw public reads went through TCRdb reprocessing: fastp at Q25, MiXCR clone calling, in-frame beta chains kept. Entries that share a CDR3 protein sequence are merged under the most common genes and DNA. TCRdb, not the authors, supplied the V and J calls. Counted in this sample were over 1,200,000 distinct CDR3 sequences; around 59% of them appeared once. Over 5% of the sample rests with the top ten.

The sequenced sample consisted of blood. The rearranged segments are TRBV5-1 and TRBJ2-1; the D gene is unclear. The sequence was obtained from a man younger than 35 in good health. The nucleotide sequence is given as TGCGCCAGCAGCCGTGACCAACCCAATGAGCAGTTCTTC. It translates as CASSRDQPNEQFF. When the CDR3 is completed using the reference TRBV5-1 and TRBJ2-1 genes on either side, the full variable domain is KAGVTQTPRYLIKTRGQQVTLSCSPISGHRSVSWYQQTPGQGLQFLFEYFSETQRNKGNFPGRFSGRQFSNSRSEMNVSTLELGDSALYLCASSRDQPNEQFFGPGTRLTVL.